This T cell receptor (beta chain) was profiled in a study of blood T cell repertoires in COVID-19. Germline loops: CDR1 MNHNY, CDR2 SVGAGI (reference sequence). Trimming took 7 bases from V and 3 from J; bases not matched to a gene: 9. CDR3 size: 15 residues. Assay used: immunoSEQ multiplex PCR; TCRdb lists only in-frame clones, some missing. The sample carries roughly 250,000 clones, approximately 86% recorded once. This clone was seen a single time. The sequenced material came from PBMCs or T cells enriched from blood (not recorded which). The receptor's source is a woman aged 25 to 39 with acute COVID-19. V usage is TRBV6-6 and J usage is TRBJ1-5; TRBD1 agrees at 7 bases. The CDR3 is CASKTRDRFNQPQHF. CDR3 in DNA: TGTGCCAGCAAGACCCGGGACAGATTCAATCAGCCCCAGCATTTT.